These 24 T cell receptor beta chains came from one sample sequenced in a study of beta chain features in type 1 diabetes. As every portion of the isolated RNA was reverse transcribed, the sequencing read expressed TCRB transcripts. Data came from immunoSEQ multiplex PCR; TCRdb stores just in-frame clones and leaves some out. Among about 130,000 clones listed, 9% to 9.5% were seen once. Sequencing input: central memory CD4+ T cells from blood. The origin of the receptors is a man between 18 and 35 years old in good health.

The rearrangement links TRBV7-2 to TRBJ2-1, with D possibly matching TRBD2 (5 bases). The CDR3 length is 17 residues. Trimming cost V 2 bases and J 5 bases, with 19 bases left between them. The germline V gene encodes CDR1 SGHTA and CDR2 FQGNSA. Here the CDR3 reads CASSLRASGLQNNEQFF. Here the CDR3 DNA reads TGTGCCAGCAGCTTAAGGGCTTCGGGATTACAAAACAATGAGCAGTTCTTC.

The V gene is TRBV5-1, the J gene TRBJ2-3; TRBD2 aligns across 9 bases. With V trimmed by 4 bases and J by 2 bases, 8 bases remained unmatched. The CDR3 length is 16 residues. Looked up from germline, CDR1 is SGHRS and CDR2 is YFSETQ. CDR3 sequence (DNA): TGCGCCAGCAGCCCTTATAGCGGGGGAGCCACAGATACGCAGTATTTT. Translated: CASSPYSGGATDTQYF.

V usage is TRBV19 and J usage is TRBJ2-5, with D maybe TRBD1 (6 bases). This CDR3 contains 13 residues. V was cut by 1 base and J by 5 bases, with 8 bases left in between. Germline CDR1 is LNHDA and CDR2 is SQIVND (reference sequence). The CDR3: CASSIGGQETQYF. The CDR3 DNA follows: TGTGCCAGTAGTATAGGGGGGCAGGAGACCCAGTACTTC.

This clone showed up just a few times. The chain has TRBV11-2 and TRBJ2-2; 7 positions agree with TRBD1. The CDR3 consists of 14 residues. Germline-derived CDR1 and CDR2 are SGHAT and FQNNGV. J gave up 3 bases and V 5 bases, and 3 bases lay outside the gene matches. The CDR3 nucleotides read TGTGCCAGCAGCCGGGACAGTGACACCGGGGAGCTGTTTTTT. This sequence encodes CASSRDSDTGELFF.

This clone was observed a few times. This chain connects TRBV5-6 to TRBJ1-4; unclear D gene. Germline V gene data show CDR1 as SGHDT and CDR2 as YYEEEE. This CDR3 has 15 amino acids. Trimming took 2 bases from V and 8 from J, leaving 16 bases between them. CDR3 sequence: CASSLLEAGKEKLFF. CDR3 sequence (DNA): TGTGCCAGCAGCTTATTGGAGGCAGGAAAGGAAAAACTGTTTTTT. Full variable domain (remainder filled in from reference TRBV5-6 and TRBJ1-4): DAGVTQSPTHLIKTRGQQVTLRCSPKSGHDTVSWYQQALGQGPQFIFQYYEEEERQRGNFPDRFSGHQFPNYSSELNVNALLLGDSALYLCASSLLEAGKEKLFFGSGTQLSVL.

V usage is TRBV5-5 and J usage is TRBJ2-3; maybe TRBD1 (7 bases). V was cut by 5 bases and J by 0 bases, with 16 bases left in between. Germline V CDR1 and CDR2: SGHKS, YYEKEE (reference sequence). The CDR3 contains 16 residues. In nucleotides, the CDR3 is TGTGCCAGCAGACGCCAGGGGGGACAGAGCACAGATACGCAGTATTTT. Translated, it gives CASRRQGGQSTDTQYF. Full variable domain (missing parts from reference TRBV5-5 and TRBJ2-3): DAGVTQSPTHLIKTRGQQVTLRCSPISGHKSVSWYQQVLGQGPQFIFQYYEKEERGRGNFPDRFSARQFPNYSSELNVNALLLGDSALYLCASRRQGGQSTDTQYFGPGTRLTVL.

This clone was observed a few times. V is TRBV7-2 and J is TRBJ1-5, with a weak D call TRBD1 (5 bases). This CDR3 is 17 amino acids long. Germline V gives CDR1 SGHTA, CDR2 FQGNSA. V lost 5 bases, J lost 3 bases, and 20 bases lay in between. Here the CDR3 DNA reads TGTGCCAGCAGCCCTACCGGGGGACCCTCGTACAATCAGCCCCAGCATTTT. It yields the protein CASSPTGGPSYNQPQHF.

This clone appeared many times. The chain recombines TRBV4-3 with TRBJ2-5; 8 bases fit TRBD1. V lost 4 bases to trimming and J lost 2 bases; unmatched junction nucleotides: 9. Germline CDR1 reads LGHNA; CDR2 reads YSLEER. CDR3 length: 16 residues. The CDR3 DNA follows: TGCGCCAGCAGCCCGCCCCGGGACAGGCAACAAGAGACCCAGTACTTC. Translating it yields CASSPPRDRQQETQYF.

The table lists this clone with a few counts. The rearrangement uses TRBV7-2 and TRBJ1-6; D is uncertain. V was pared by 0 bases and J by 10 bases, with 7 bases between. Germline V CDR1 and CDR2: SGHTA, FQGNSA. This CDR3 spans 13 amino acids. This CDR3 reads CASSLAQQSPLHF. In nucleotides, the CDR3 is TGTGCCAGCAGCTTAGCCCAACAGTCACCCCTCCACTTT. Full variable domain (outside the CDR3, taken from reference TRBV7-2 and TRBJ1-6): GAGVSQSPSNKVTEKGKDVELRCDPISGHTALYWYRQSLGQGLEFLIYFQGNSAPDKSGLPSDRFSAERTGGSVSTLTIQRTQQEDSAVYLCASSLAQQSPLHFGNGTRLTVT.

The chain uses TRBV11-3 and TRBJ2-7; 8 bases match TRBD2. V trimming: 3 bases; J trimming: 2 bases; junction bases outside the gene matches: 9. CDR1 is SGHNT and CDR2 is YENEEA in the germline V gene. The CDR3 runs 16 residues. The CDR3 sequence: CASSFSLGLAAYEQYF. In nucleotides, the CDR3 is TGTGCCAGCAGCTTCTCACTAGGACTAGCTGCCTACGAGCAGTACTTC.

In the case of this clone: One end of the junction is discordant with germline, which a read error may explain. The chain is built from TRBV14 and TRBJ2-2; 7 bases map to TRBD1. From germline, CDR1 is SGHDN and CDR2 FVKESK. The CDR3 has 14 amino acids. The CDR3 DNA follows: TGTGCCAGCAGCCCACAGGGGAACGCCGGGGAGCTGTTTTTT. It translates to CASSPQGNAGELFF.

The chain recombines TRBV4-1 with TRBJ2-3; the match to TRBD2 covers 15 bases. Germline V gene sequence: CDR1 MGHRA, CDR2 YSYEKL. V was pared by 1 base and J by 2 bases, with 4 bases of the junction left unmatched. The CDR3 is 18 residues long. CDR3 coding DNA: TGCGCCAGCAGCCAAGGGACTAGCGGGGGGGATTACACAGATACGCAGTATTTT. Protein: CASSQGTSGGDYTDTQYF.

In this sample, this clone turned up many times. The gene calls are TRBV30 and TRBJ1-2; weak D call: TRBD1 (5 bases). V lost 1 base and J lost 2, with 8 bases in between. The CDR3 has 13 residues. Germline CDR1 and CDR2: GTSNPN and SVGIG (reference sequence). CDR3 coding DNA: TGTGCCTGGAGTGCGGGGGGAAACTATGGCTACACCTTC. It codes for CAWSAGGNYGYTF.

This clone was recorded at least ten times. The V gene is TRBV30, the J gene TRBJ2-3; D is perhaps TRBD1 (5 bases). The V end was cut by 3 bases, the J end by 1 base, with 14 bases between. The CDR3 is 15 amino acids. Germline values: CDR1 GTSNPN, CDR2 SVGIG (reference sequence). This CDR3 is CAWRGKGIGTDTQYF. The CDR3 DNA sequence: TGTGCCTGGAGGGGGAAGGGGATCGGCACAGATACGCAGTATTTT.

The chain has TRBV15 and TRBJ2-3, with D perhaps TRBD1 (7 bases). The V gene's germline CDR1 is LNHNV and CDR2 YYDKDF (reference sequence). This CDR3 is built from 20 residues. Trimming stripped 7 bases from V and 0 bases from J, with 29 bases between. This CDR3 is CATKRLSRGDSRSSTDTQYF. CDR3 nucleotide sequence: TGTGCCACCAAGCGGCTATCTCGCGGGGACAGCAGATCTAGCACAGATACGCAGTATTTT.

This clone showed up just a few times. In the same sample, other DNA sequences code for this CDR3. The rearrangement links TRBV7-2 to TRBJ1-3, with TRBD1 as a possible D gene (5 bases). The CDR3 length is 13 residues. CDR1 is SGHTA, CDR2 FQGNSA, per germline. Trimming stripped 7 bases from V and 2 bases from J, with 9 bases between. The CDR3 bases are TGTGCCAGCACCGCGGGGGCTGGAAACACCATATATTTT. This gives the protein CASTAGAGNTIYF.

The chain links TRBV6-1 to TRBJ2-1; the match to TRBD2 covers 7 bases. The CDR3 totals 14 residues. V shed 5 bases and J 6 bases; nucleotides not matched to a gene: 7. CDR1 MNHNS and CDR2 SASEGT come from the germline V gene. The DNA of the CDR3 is TGTGCCAGCAGTCGCTCTGCTAGCGGCAATGAGCAGTTCTTC. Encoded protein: CASSRSASGNEQFF.

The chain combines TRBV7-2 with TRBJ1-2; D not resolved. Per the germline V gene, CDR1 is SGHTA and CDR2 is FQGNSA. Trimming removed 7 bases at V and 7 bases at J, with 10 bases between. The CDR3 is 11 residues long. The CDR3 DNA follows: TGTGCCAGCACCGAGGAGTCTGGCTACACCTTC. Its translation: CASTEESGYTF.

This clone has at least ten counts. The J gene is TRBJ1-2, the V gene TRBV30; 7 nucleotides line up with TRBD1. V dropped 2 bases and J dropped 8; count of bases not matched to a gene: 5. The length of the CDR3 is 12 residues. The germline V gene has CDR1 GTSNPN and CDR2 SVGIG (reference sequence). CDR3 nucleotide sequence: TGTGCCTGGAGTAGACAGGGTCGCGGCTACACCTTC. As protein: CAWSRQGRGYTF.

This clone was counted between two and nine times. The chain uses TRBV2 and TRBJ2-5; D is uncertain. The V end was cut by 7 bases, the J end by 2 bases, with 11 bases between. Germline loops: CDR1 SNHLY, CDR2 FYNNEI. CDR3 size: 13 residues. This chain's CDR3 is CASKRGAQETQYF. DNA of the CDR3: TGTGCCAGCAAACGCGGAGCTCAAGAGACCCAGTACTTC.

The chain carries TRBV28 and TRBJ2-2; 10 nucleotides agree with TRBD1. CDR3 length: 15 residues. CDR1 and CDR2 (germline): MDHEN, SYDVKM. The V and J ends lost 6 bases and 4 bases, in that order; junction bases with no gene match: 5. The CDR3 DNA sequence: TGTGCCAGCAGACGACAGGGGGCCGGCACCGGGGAGCTGTTTTTT. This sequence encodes CASRRQGAGTGELFF.

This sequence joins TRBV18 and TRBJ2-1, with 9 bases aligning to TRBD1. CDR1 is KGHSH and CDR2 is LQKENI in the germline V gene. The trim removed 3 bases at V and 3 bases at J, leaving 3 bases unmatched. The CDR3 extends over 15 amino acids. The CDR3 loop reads CASSPPGQGYNEQFF. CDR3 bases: TGTGCCAGCTCACCCCCGGGACAGGGCTACAATGAGCAGTTCTTC.

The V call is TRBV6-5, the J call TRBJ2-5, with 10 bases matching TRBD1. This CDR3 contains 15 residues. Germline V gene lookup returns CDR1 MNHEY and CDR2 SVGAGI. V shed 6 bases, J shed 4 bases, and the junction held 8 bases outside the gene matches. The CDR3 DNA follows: TGTGCCAGCAGCCCACCCGACAGGGGGCGAGAGACCCAGTACTTC. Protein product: CASSPPDRGRETQYF.

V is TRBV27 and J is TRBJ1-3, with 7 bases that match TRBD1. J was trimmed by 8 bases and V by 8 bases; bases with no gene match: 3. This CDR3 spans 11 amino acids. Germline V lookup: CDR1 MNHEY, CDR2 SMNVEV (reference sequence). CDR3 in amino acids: CASRQGDTIYF. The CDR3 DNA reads TGTGCCAGCCGACAGGGCGACACCATATATTTT.